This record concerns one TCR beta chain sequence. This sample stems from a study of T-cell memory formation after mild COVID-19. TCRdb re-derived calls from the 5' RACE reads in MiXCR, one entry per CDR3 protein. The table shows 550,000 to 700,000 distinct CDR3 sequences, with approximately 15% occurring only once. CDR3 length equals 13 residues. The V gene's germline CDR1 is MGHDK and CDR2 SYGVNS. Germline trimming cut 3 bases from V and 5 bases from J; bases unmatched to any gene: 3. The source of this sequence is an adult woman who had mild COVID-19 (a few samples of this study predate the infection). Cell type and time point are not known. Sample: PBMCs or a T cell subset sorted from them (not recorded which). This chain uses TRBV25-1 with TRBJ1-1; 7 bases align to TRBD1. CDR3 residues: CASSEGTATEAFF. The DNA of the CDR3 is TGTGCCAGCAGTGAGGGGACAGCAACTGAAGCTTTCTTT.